These T cell receptor beta chains were read from a single sample in a study of cytotoxic CD8 clonotypes in ibrutinib-treated CLL. The data were produced by immunoSEQ multiplex PCR, yet TCRdb's version contains in-frame clones alone and is incomplete. The table lists about 70,000 clones, 90% of them singletons. This sample comprised PBMCs, obtained after 12 months of ibrutinib treatment. These receptors were taken from a human donor with chronic lymphocytic leukemia. CDR3s include the opening cysteine and the closing phenylalanine or tryptophan. A D gene is named only where the DNA matches it firmly. Clone size is stated in some rows and not others, as once, few, many or a class when expanded.

abundance,d_gene,v_gene,j_gene,CDR3nt,CDR3aa
NA,TRBD1,TRBV12-5,TRBJ2-7,TGTGCTAGTGGTTTGGGACAGGGATCCTCCTACGAGCAGTACTTC,CASGLGQGSSYEQYF
NA,NA,TRBV19,TRBJ1-5,TGCCAGAGGGGGGCGCTCCTTCAGCCCCAGCATTTT,CQRGALLQPQHF
NA,TRBD1,TRBV10-1,TRBJ1-4,TGCGCCAGTGGACAGGGGGCCCTAACTAATGAAAAACTGTTTTTT,CASGQGALTNEKLFF
NA,NA,TRBV6-4,TRBJ1-4,TGTGCCAGCAGTCCGGGGGGGACTAATGAAAAACTGTTTTTT,CASSPGGTNEKLFF
NA,NA,TRBV29-1,TRBJ2-3,TGCAGCGTTGAAATGCTCACCACAGATACGCAGTATTTT,CSVEMLTTDTQYF
NA,TRBD2,TRBV28,TRBJ2-7,TGTGCCAGTCGAGCGGGACTATACTCCTACGAGCAGTACTTC,CASRAGLYSYEQYF
NA,TRBD1,TRBV5-5,TRBJ2-2,TGTGCCAGCAGCCCGGAGGACAGGGGGGACACCGGGGAGCTGTTTTTT,CASSPEDRGDTGELFF
few,NA,TRBV7-3,TRBJ2-3,TGTGCCAGCAGCTCGTTTTCGGGGGCGCAAGATACGCAGTATTTT,CASSSFSGAQDTQYF
NA,NA,TRBV6-4,TRBJ2-1,TGTGCCAGCAGTGTGAGAGGAAGCGGTGAGCAGTTCTTC,CASSVRGSGEQFF
NA,NA,TRBV5-1,TRBJ2-3,TGCGCCAGCAGCGTATACCGACAGTCTAGCACAGATACGCAGTATTTT,CASSVYRQSSTDTQYF
NA,TRBD1,TRBV18,TRBJ1-3,TGTGCCAGCTCACCACTTACCCCGACAGGACAGGGGGCTTGGAACACCATATATTTT,CASSPLTPTGQGAWNTIYF
NA,TRBD1,TRBV6-5,TRBJ1-1,TGTGCCAGCAGATTACAGGGGATATTCACTGAAGCTTTCTTT,CASRLQGIFTEAFF
once,NA,TRBV4-1,TRBJ1-2,TGCGCCAGCAGCCAAGCGTTCCTGGGGTTAGCTAACTATGGCTACACCTTC,CASSQAFLGLANYGYTF
NA,NA,TRBV7-8,TRBJ1-5,TGTGCCAGCAGCTCAGGTCTGGGAAATCAGCCCCAGCATTTT,CASSSGLGNQPQHF
NA,NA,TRBV6-6,TRBJ2-7,TGTGCCAGCAGAGAACGGGGGCAGCCAGGCGAGCAGTACTTC,CASRERGQPGEQYF
NA,TRBD1,TRBV19,TRBJ1-1,TGTGCCAGTAGTCCCAGGGGGATAAGGGCTGAAGCTTTCTTT,CASSPRGIRAEAFF
few,TRBD1,TRBV5-6,TRBJ2-2,TGTGCCAGCAGCTTCTACAGGGGGCAAACCGGGGAGCTGTTTTTT,CASSFYRGQTGELFF
NA,NA,TRBV29-1,TRBJ1-4,TGCAGCGTATTATTCTTCACTAATGAAAAACTGTTTTTT,CSVLFFTNEKLFF
NA,NA,TRBV9,TRBJ2-3,TGTGCCAGCAGCGTAGGTGCCGGATATACTAGCACAGATACGCAGTATTTT,CASSVGAGYTSTDTQYF
NA,TRBD2,TRBV18,TRBJ2-1,TGTGCCAGCTCACCATTTCACAGCGGGGGCAGCTCCTACAATGAGCAGTTCTTC,CASSPFHSGGSSYNEQFF
NA,NA,TRBV5-4,TRBJ1-3,TGTGCCAGCAGCTTGTGGCAGGGATATCCGAGCTCTGGAAACACCATATATTTT,CASSLWQGYPSSGNTIYF
once,NA,TRBV18,TRBJ1-1,TGTGCCAGCTCACCTCCCACAGCGGGTACTGAAGCTTTCTTT,CASSPPTAGTEAFF
NA,TRBD2,TRBV5-6,TRBJ2-7,TGTGCCAGCAGCTTGGGGGCTAGCGGGAGTGTCTACGAGCAGTACTTC,CASSLGASGSVYEQYF
NA,NA,TRBV5-1,TRBJ2-3,TGCGCCAGCAGCTTGGAGACCGGACCAAGCACAGATACGCAGTATTTT,CASSLETGPSTDTQYF
NA,NA,TRBV10-2,TRBJ2-5,TGCGCCAGCAGTGAAGGGCGAGAGACCCAGTACTTC,CASSEGRETQYF
NA,NA,TRBV7-9,TRBJ2-1,TGTGCCAGCAGCGGACAGGGAGGGAATGAGCAGTTCTTC,CASSGQGGNEQFF
NA,NA,TRBV7-9,TRBJ1-1,TGTGCCAGCAGCTTAGTAGGCAGGAACACTGAAGCTTTCTTT,CASSLVGRNTEAFF
NA,TRBD1,TRBV5-8,TRBJ1-1,TGTGCCAGCAGCTGGGACAGGGTTTGGGGTACTGAAGCTTTCTTT,CASSWDRVWGTEAFF
NA,NA,TRBV6-1,TRBJ1-3,TGTGCCAGCAGTGAACCCATAGGTGGAGGCCTCAGCTCTGGAAACACCATATATTTT,CASSEPIGGGLSSGNTIYF
NA,TRBD2,TRBV6-6,TRBJ2-7,TGTGCCAGCCGCGATAAGGCTAGCGGTTCCCACGAGCAGTACTTC,CASRDKASGSHEQYF
NA,NA,TRBV5-1,TRBJ2-1,TGCGCCAGCAGCCGTGGGAGCAACAATGAGCAGTTCTTC,CASSRGSNNEQFF
NA,NA,TRBV7-6,TRBJ2-1,TGTGCCAGCAGCGGCCTAGTGGGGGTAGGCCATGAGCAGTTCTTC,CASSGLVGVGHEQFF
NA,NA,TRBV14,TRBJ1-4,TGTGCCAGCAGCCAAGTTCGGAGCGCAACTAATGAAAAACTGTTTTTT,CASSQVRSATNEKLFF
NA,NA,TRBV15,TRBJ2-1,TGTGCCACCAGCAGAGGGTGGTTTAGTGAGCAGTTCTTC,CATSRGWFSEQFF
NA,TRBD2,TRBV10-2,TRBJ2-7,TGCGCCAGCAGGGATAGCGGACTAGGCTACGAGCAGTACTTC,CASRDSGLGYEQYF
once,TRBD1,TRBV6-5,TRBJ1-2,TGTGCCAGCAGTCAAGGGACAGGCGCCGGCTACACCTTC,CASSQGTGAGYTF
few,NA,TRBV10-3,TRBJ1-2,TGTGCCATCAGTGAGTCTCAGGGGAGACATGGCTACACCTTC,CAISESQGRHGYTF
NA,TRBD1,TRBV19,TRBJ2-7,TGTGCCAGTAGTATAGGCGCAGGGGGCTCCTACGAGCAGTACTTC,CASSIGAGGSYEQYF
NA,NA,TRBV6-7,TRBJ2-1,TGTGCCAGCACCCCTTTGGTCTACAATGAGCAGTTCTTC,CASTPLVYNEQFF
NA,NA,TRBV5-1,TRBJ2-7,TGCGCCAGCAGCTTGAACAGGCCGACCTACGAGCAGTACTTC,CASSLNRPTYEQYF
NA,NA,TRBV6-5,TRBJ2-7,TGTGCCAGCAGCCTCCGACAAAGCGGATACGAGCAGTACTTC,CASSLRQSGYEQYF
NA,NA,TRBV5-8,TRBJ2-7,TGTGCCAGCAGCTTGGTGGACATTAGCGAGCAGTACTTC,CASSLVDISEQYF
NA,NA,TRBV12-1,TRBJ2-5,TGTGCCAGCAGCCGGGGACAGGGCAAGGAGGAGACCCAGTACTTC,CASSRGQGKEETQYF
once,NA,TRBV5-1,TRBJ2-7,TGCGCCAGCAGCTTGGCCGGGGCTGGGGCTTACGAGCAGTACTTC,CASSLAGAGAYEQYF
NA,NA,TRBV7-9,TRBJ1-4,TGTGCCAGCAGCCCTGGAGGGGCGACTAATGAAAAACTGTTTTTT,CASSPGGATNEKLFF
NA,NA,TRBV11-3,TRBJ2-3,TGTGCCAGCAGCTTCGAGGGAGAGCCAGATACGCAGTATTTT,CASSFEGEPDTQYF
NA,TRBD1,TRBV19,TRBJ1-5,TGTGCCAGTAGTATGGGACAGGGGTATCAGCCCCAGCATTTT,CASSMGQGYQPQHF
NA,TRBD1,TRBV5-1,TRBJ2-7,TGCGCCAGCAGACCTAATCTTGAACAGGGGGAGCAGTACTTC,CASRPNLEQGEQYF
NA,NA,TRBV10-1,TRBJ1-5,TGCGCCAGCAGTGCAAGTGGTCAGCCCCAGCATTTT,CASSASGQPQHF
NA,TRBD2,TRBV30,TRBJ2-7,TGTGCGTATCGCGGGACTAGCAGCGAGCAGTACTTC,CAYRGTSSEQYF
NA,TRBD2,TRBV7-9,TRBJ2-5,TGTGCCAGTCAAGGGGCGGGAGTCGAGACCCAGTACTTC,CASQGAGVETQYF